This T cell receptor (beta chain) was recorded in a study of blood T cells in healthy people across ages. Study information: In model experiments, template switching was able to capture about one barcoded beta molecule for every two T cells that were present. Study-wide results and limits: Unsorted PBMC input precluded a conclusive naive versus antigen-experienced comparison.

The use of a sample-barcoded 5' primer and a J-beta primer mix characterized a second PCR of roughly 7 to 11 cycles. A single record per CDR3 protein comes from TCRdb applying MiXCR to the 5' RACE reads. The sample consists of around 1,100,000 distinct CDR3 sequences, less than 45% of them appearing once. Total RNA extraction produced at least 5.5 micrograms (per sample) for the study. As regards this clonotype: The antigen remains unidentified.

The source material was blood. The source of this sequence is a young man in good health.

CDR3 DNA: TGCAGTGCTCGTAGGGCTAAGGATGAGCAGTTCTTC. Its protein product is CSARRAKDEQFF. This chain links TRBV20-1 with TRBJ2-1; D is uncertain. With 5 bases removed from V and 8 bases from J, the gap between germline ends came to 13 bases. Germline V gene sequence: CDR1 DFQATT, CDR2 SNEGSKA (reference sequence). This CDR3 comprises 12 residues.